Listed below are T cell receptor beta chains from one sample, sequenced in a study of T cells expressing NK-cell markers. Each CDR3 protein gets one entry in TCRdb, which reprocessed the 5' RACE reads and gives no DNA. The repertoire shows 350,000 to 400,000 distinct CDR3 sequences; the top ten hold about 10%. The sequencing input was blood T cells: a sorted CD56 or NKG2C T cell subset, CD4+ or CD8+ T cells, or bulk PBMC T cells (not recorded which). These receptors originate from a woman between 45 and 60 years old in good health. Each CDR3 is given with its conserved first and last residue. The order of the fields is CDR3 protein, J gene, V gene.

CDR3aa: CASSRIQLHNEQFF
j_gene: TRBJ2-1
v_gene: TRBV7-9

CDR3aa: CASSDGQGQRPQHF
j_gene: TRBJ1-5
v_gene: TRBV6-1

CDR3aa: CASSLDGLAGGPNEQFF
j_gene: TRBJ2-1
v_gene: TRBV7-9

CDR3aa: CASNLLPGLGYNEQFF
j_gene: TRBJ2-1
v_gene: TRBV6-5

CDR3aa: CATSDGGWGETQYF
j_gene: TRBJ2-5
v_gene: TRBV24-1

CDR3aa: CASSPWTSSDEQFF
j_gene: TRBJ2-1
v_gene: TRBV18

CDR3aa: CASSSLTSGRDEQFF
j_gene: TRBJ2-1
v_gene: TRBV6-5

CDR3aa: CASRPGRYEQFF
j_gene: TRBJ2-1
v_gene: TRBV12-3/TRBV12-4

CDR3aa: CSVSPGGPETQYF
j_gene: TRBJ2-5
v_gene: TRBV29-1

CDR3aa: CASSFRGLHGYTF
j_gene: TRBJ1-2
v_gene: TRBV12-3/TRBV12-4

CDR3aa: CASSPKGRQETQYF
j_gene: TRBJ2-5
v_gene: TRBV18

CDR3aa: CATQGRNTEAFF
j_gene: TRBJ1-1
v_gene: TRBV27

CDR3aa: CASSQGLLAKEETQYF
j_gene: TRBJ2-5
v_gene: TRBV4-1

CDR3aa: CASSLFEAGLPPAGANVLTF
j_gene: TRBJ2-6
v_gene: TRBV7-6

CDR3aa: CASSTIAGGETYNEQFF
j_gene: TRBJ2-1
v_gene: TRBV10-1

CDR3aa: CASRTPDEAFF
j_gene: TRBJ1-1
v_gene: TRBV25-1

CDR3aa: CASSPTPPGTPTYNEQFF
j_gene: TRBJ2-1
v_gene: TRBV7-6

CDR3aa: CASSQTDTEQFF
j_gene: TRBJ2-1
v_gene: TRBV3-1

CDR3aa: CASSPPSGTGFTEAFF
j_gene: TRBJ1-1
v_gene: TRBV4-1

CDR3aa: CASTPGGSLSYEQYF
j_gene: TRBJ2-7
v_gene: TRBV5-1

CDR3aa: CASNIVTGATYEQYF
j_gene: TRBJ2-7
v_gene: TRBV5-1

CDR3aa: CASSTDRVSGNTIYF
j_gene: TRBJ1-3
v_gene: TRBV12-3/TRBV12-4

CDR3aa: CASSTTGSTDTQYF
j_gene: TRBJ2-3
v_gene: TRBV23-1

CDR3aa: CASPHPGDVSLAKNIQYF
j_gene: TRBJ2-4
v_gene: TRBV23-1

CDR3aa: CSALAGGRTGELFF
j_gene: TRBJ2-2
v_gene: TRBV29-1

CDR3aa: CASSLTRGKTQYF
j_gene: TRBJ2-5
v_gene: TRBV27

CDR3aa: CASSLYPRVGEQYF
j_gene: TRBJ2-7
v_gene: TRBV5-5

CDR3aa: CASSYLGAGANVLTF
j_gene: TRBJ2-6
v_gene: TRBV6-5

CDR3aa: CASSLSSAGGELFF
j_gene: TRBJ2-2
v_gene: TRBV28

CDR3aa: CATSGTGANEQFF
j_gene: TRBJ2-1
v_gene: TRBV24-1

CDR3aa: CASSLRTVTGELFF
j_gene: TRBJ2-2
v_gene: TRBV7-2

CDR3aa: CASSLSGTISYEQYF
j_gene: TRBJ2-7
v_gene: TRBV5-5

CDR3aa: CAISESTGTPYEQYF
j_gene: TRBJ2-7
v_gene: TRBV10-3

CDR3aa: CASSSGTGVAFF
j_gene: TRBJ1-1
v_gene: TRBV5-4

CDR3aa: CASSLPSGTGNYNEQFF
j_gene: TRBJ2-1
v_gene: TRBV6-6

CDR3aa: CATQGTGKGAGELFF
j_gene: TRBJ2-2
v_gene: TRBV24-1

CDR3aa: CASSSVLAGLYNEQFF
j_gene: TRBJ2-1
v_gene: TRBV6-5